This T cell receptor (beta chain) was recorded in a study of shared clonotypes between healthy human individuals. The V gene's germline CDR1 is MRHNA and CDR2 SNTAGT. The CDR3 consists of 16 residues. Trimming removed 0 bases from V and 4 bases from J, with 12 bases in between. This clone appeared once. Some clones are missing from TCRdb's copy, which holds only in-frame ones; the method was immunoSEQ multiplex PCR. The table lists about 2 million clones, 95% of them singletons, with 0.1% to 0.15% in the top ten. The sequence was collected from a young man in good health. The V gene is TRBV6-4, the J gene TRBJ2-2; D possibly matches TRBD1 or TRBD2 (6 bases each). The sequencing sample was made of naive CD4+ T cells sorted from blood. Subset in this sample: CD45RA+ positively selected. The CDR3 here is CASSDSGGRGTGELFF. The CDR3, as DNA: TGTGCCAGCAGTGACTCGGGGGGCCGGGGCACCGGGGAGCTGTTTTTT.